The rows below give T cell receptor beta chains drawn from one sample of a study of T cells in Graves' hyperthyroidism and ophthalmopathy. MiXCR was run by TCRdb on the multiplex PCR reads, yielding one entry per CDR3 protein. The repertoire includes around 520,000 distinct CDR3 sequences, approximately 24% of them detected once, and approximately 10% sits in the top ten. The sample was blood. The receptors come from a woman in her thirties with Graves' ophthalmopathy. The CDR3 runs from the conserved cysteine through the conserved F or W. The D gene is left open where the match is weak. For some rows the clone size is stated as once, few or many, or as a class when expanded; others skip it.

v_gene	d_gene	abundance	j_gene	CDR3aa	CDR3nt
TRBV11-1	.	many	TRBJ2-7	CASSPEDRISYEQYF	TGTGCCAGCAGCCCCGAGGACAGAATCTCCTACGAGCAGTACTTC
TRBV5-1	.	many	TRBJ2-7	CASSLELAVGEQYF	TGCGCCAGCAGCTTGGAATTAGCGGTTGGCGAGCAGTACTTC
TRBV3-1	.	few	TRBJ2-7	CASSLQGLSYEQYF	TGTGCCAGCAGCCTACAGGGCCTCTCCTACGAGCAGTACTTC
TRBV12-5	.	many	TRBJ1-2	CASGYQARDYTF	TGTGCTAGTGGTTACCAAGCCCGCGACTACACCTTC
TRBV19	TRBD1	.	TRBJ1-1	CASNRGRGTEAFF	TGTGCCAGTAACAGGGGGCGCGGGACTGAAGCTTTCTTT
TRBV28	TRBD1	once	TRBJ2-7	CASSSHRDRGNEQYF	TGTGCCAGCAGTTCTCACCGGGACAGGGGGAACGAGCAGTACTTC
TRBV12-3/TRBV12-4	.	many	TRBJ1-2	CASSPGIANYGYTF	TGTGCCAGCAGTCCGGGGATAGCTAACTATGGCTACACCTTC
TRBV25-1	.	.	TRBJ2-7	CASSESRGATYEQYF	TGTGCCAGCAGTGAATCCAGGGGGGCGACCTACGAGCAGTACTTC
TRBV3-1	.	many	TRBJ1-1	CASSQAFWRTTEAFF	TGTGCCAGCAGCCAAGCATTTTGGCGTACCACTGAAGCTTTCTTT
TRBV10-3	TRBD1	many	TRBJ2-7	CAIMAGTGGDEQYF	TGTGCCATCATGGCCGGGACAGGGGGCGACGAGCAGTACTTC
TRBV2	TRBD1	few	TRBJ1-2	CAIGPGTVYGYTF	TGTGCCATAGGTCCCGGGACAGTCTATGGCTACACCTTC
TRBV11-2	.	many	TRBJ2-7	CASSREATEQYF	TGTGCCAGCAGCCGGGAAGCGACCGAGCAGTACTTC
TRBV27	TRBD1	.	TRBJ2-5	CATSRGRRQETQYF	TGTGCCACCTCCAGGGGGCGACGGCAAGAGACCCAGTACTTC
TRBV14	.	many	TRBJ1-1	CASSQVWDTPNTEAFF	TGTGCCAGCAGCCAAGTGTGGGACACGCCAAACACTGAAGCTTTCTTT
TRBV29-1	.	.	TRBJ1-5	CSVTGASNQPQHF	TGCAGCGTTACCGGGGCTAGCAATCAGCCCCAGCATTTT
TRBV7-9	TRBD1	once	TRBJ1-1	CASSLGQGEGEAFF	TGTGCCAGCAGCTTAGGACAGGGGGAAGGTGAAGCTTTCTTT
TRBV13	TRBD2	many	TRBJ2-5	CASSETSGGAHETQYF	TGTGCCAGCAGCGAGACTAGCGGGGGGGCCCACGAGACCCAGTACTTC